Listed below are T cell receptor beta chains from one sample, sequenced in a study of cytomegalovirus exposure and HLA in healthy donors. Profiled with immunoSEQ multiplex PCR; TCRdb holds only in-frame clones, not every one. The profile shows around 250,000 clones, around 90% of them singletons. Material: PBMCs. These TCRs come from a young woman in good health and CMV-seronegative. Both conserved end residues are part of each CDR3. The D gene is left open where the match is weak. Clone size is given for some rows only: seen once, a few or many times, or a class if the clone is expanded.

size: -
D: TRBD1
V: TRBV6-6
J: TRBJ2-7
CDR3: CASSLGQTYEQYF
DNA: TGTGCCAGCAGTTTGGGACAGACCTACGAGCAGTACTTC

size: -
D: TRBD2
V: TRBV5-1
J: TRBJ2-3
CDR3: CASSPGLAGGGTDTQYF
DNA: TGCGCCAGTAGCCCAGGACTAGCGGGGGGGGGCACAGATACGCAGTATTTT

size: -
D: TRBD1
V: TRBV28
J: TRBJ2-1
CDR3: CASSTLSTGTGEEFF
DNA: TGTGCCAGCAGTACACTATCCACTGGGACAGGGGAAGAGTTCTTC

size: -
D: TRBD1
V: TRBV5-1
J: TRBJ2-7
CDR3: CASSLGLDRVTYEQYF
DNA: TGCGCCAGCAGCTTGGGTTTGGACAGGGTAACGTACGAGCAGTACTTC

size: few
D: -
V: TRBV19
J: TRBJ1-3
CDR3: CASTPSGSTGNTIYF
DNA: TGTGCCAGTACCCCTTCAGGATCCACTGGAAACACCATATATTTT

size: -
D: TRBD1
V: TRBV9
J: TRBJ2-1
CDR3: CASSVVQGYYNEQFF
DNA: TGTGCCAGCAGCGTAGTACAGGGGTACTACAATGAGCAGTTCTTC

size: -
D: TRBD2
V: TRBV5-1
J: TRBJ2-1
CDR3: CASSSSGTTIYNEQFF
DNA: TGCGCCAGCAGCTCCTCCGGGACTACAATATACAATGAGCAGTTCTTC

size: -
D: TRBD2
V: TRBV6-6
J: TRBJ2-5
CDR3: CASTGTSPQETQYF
DNA: TGTGCCAGCACCGGGACTAGCCCCCAAGAGACCCAGTACTTC

size: -
D: -
V: TRBV6-5
J: TRBJ2-1
CDR3: CASKTGGMPYNEQFF
DNA: TGTGCCAGCAAAACTGGCGGGATGCCCTACAATGAGCAGTTCTTC

size: -
D: TRBD1
V: TRBV9
J: TRBJ2-2
CDR3: CASSVAPQGATGELFF
DNA: TGTGCCAGCAGCGTAGCGCCCCAGGGGGCCACCGGGGAGCTGTTTTTT

size: -
D: TRBD2
V: TRBV4-3
J: TRBJ2-3
CDR3: CASSQELLAGSDTQYF
DNA: TGCGCCAGCAGCCAAGAATTACTAGCGGGGTCTGATACGCAGTATTTT

size: -
D: -
V: TRBV5-1
J: TRBJ2-5
CDR3: CASSFQGSRIETQYF
DNA: TGCGCCAGCAGCTTTCAGGGGAGCCGTATCGAGACCCAGTACTTC

size: -
D: TRBD1
V: TRBV6-1
J: TRBJ1-2
CDR3: CASSEVTGGWGYTF
DNA: TGTGCCAGCAGTGAAGTCACAGGGGGCTGGGGCTACACCTTC

size: -
D: -
V: TRBV5-6
J: TRBJ1-2
CDR3: CASSAHREGYYGYTF
DNA: TGTGCCAGCAGCGCACACAGGGAGGGGTACTATGGCTACACCTTC

size: -
D: -
V: TRBV7-3
J: TRBJ2-1
CDR3: CASSLTYPYNEQFF
DNA: TGTGCCAGCAGCTTAACGTATCCTTACAATGAGCAGTTCTTC

size: -
D: -
V: TRBV27
J: TRBJ2-4
CDR3: CASSLMYRLGVRNIQYF
DNA: TGTGCCAGCAGTTTAATGTACAGACTAGGGGTTCGAAACATTCAGTACTTC

size: -
D: -
V: TRBV4-1
J: TRBJ2-5
CDR3: CASSQDPGQETQYF
DNA: TGCGCCAGCAGCCAAGACCCAGGCCAAGAGACCCAGTACTTC

size: -
D: TRBD1
V: TRBV7-8
J: TRBJ1-6
CDR3: CASSTGTRTGGWSPLHF
DNA: TGTGCCAGCAGCACCGGGACCAGGACAGGGGGCTGGTCACCCCTCCACTTT

size: -
D: TRBD1
V: TRBV5-6
J: TRBJ2-3
CDR3: CASSFGQGASDTQYF
DNA: TGTGCCAGCAGCTTTGGACAGGGGGCGTCAGATACGCAGTATTTT

size: once
D: TRBD1
V: TRBV29-1
J: TRBJ2-3
CDR3: CSVERQGSADTQYF
DNA: TGCAGCGTTGAACGACAGGGTTCGGCAGATACGCAGTATTTT

size: -
D: -
V: TRBV5-4
J: TRBJ2-3
CDR3: CASSLFTADTQYF
DNA: TGTGCCAGCAGCTTATTCACTGCCGATACGCAGTATTTT

size: -
D: TRBD2
V: TRBV27
J: TRBJ2-7
CDR3: CASKAGDESYEQYF
DNA: TGTGCCAGTAAAGCGGGGGACGAATCCTACGAGCAGTACTTC

size: -
D: -
V: TRBV6-5
J: TRBJ2-7
CDR3: CASSHPSGGGYEQYF
DNA: TGTGCCAGCAGTCATCCGTCGGGGGGCGGATACGAGCAGTACTTC

size: -
D: -
V: TRBV19
J: TRBJ2-5
CDR3: CASSIPDSQETQYF
DNA: TGTGCCAGTAGTATTCCAGACTCCCAAGAGACCCAGTACTTC

size: -
D: -
V: TRBV18
J: TRBJ1-6
CDR3: CASSPPPGGSPLHF
DNA: TGTGCCAGCTCACCACCGCCCGGCGGTTCACCCCTCCACTTT

size: -
D: TRBD2
V: TRBV27
J: TRBJ2-1
CDR3: CASSFGGAPGNEQFF
DNA: TGTGCCAGCAGTTTCGGGGGGGCCCCCGGCAATGAGCAGTTCTTC

size: few
D: TRBD1
V: TRBV7-6
J: TRBJ1-2
CDR3: CASSPGQGDYGYTF
DNA: TGTGCCAGCAGCCCGGGACAGGGGGACTATGGCTACACCTTC

size: -
D: TRBD1
V: TRBV2
J: TRBJ1-5
CDR3: CASSYDRVGNQPQHF
DNA: TGTGCCAGCAGTTACGACAGGGTAGGAAATCAGCCCCAGCATTTT

size: -
D: -
V: TRBV6-4
J: TRBJ1-6
CDR3: CASSATGLRSPLHF
DNA: TGTGCCAGCAGCGCTACAGGGCTTAGGTCACCCCTCCACTTT

size: -
D: -
V: TRBV20-1
J: TRBJ1-1
CDR3: CSARASGAFF
DNA: TGCAGTGCTAGGGCGAGCGGAGCTTTCTTT

size: -
D: TRBD1
V: TRBV28
J: TRBJ1-2
CDR3: CASHPGAGGNYGYTF
DNA: TGTGCCAGCCATCCCGGGGCAGGGGGCAACTATGGCTACACCTTC

size: once
D: -
V: TRBV6-5
J: TRBJ1-1
CDR3: CASSYSGGETEAFF
DNA: TGTGCCAGCAGTTATTCGGGGGGGGAAACTGAAGCTTTCTTT

size: -
D: TRBD2
V: TRBV6-5
J: TRBJ2-5
CDR3: CASTKTSGGDQTQYF
DNA: TGTGCCAGTACCAAAACTAGCGGGGGCGATCAGACCCAGTACTTC

size: -
D: TRBD1
V: TRBV4-3
J: TRBJ1-2
CDR3: CASSQEINRGYGYTF
DNA: TGCGCCAGCAGCCAAGAGATTAACAGGGGGTATGGCTACACCTTC

size: once
D: TRBD2
V: TRBV11-2
J: TRBJ2-1
CDR3: CASSLGGTSGDSYNEQFF
DNA: TGTGCCAGCAGCTTAGGAGGGACTAGCGGGGACTCCTACAATGAGCAGTTCTTC

size: -
D: TRBD1
V: TRBV9
J: TRBJ2-7
CDR3: CASSVEGQGIYEQYF
DNA: TGTGCCAGCAGCGTAGAGGGACAGGGTATTTACGAGCAGTACTTC

size: -
D: -
V: TRBV11-2
J: TRBJ1-6
CDR3: CASSSSSGTKFHSPLHF
DNA: TGTGCCAGCAGCTCTTCTTCGGGGACAAAGTTTCATTCACCCCTCCACTTT

size: -
D: -
V: TRBV9
J: TRBJ2-1
CDR3: CASSVLAGRDEQFF
DNA: TGTGCCAGCAGCGTACTAGCTGGGAGAGATGAGCAGTTCTTC

size: -
D: TRBD1
V: TRBV5-1
J: TRBJ2-1
CDR3: CASSPRQGSIYNEQFF
DNA: TGCGCCAGCAGCCCCAGACAGGGCTCCATCTACAATGAGCAGTTCTTC

size: -
D: -
V: TRBV10-3
J: TRBJ1-3
CDR3: CAIRQDLSGNTIYF
DNA: TGTGCCATCCGACAGGACCTCTCTGGAAACACCATATATTTT

size: -
D: -
V: TRBV19
J: TRBJ2-5
CDR3: CASRTSDRRLQETQYF
DNA: TGTGCCAGTAGAACGTCGGACAGACGGCTCCAAGAGACCCAGTACTTC

size: -
D: -
V: TRBV29-1
J: TRBJ2-3
CDR3: CSVEDAGARDTQYF
DNA: TGCAGCGTTGAAGATGCAGGGGCTAGAGATACGCAGTATTTT

size: -
D: -
V: TRBV2
J: TRBJ2-1
CDR3: CASSPRGLPYNEQFF
DNA: TGTGCCAGCAGCCCACGGGGACTGCCTTACAATGAGCAGTTCTTC

size: -
D: -
V: TRBV9
J: TRBJ1-4
CDR3: CASSAESGQKLFF
DNA: TGTGCCAGCAGCGCAGAGTCAGGGCAGAAACTGTTTTTT

size: -
D: TRBD1
V: TRBV18
J: TRBJ1-5
CDR3: CASSPQLYTTGGEYYSNQPQHF
DNA: TGTGCCAGCTCACCGCAATTATATACGACAGGGGGAGAATATTACAGCAATCAGCCCCAGCATTTT

size: -
D: -
V: TRBV7-9
J: TRBJ1-5
CDR3: CASSLADTGAEPQHF
DNA: TGTGCCAGCAGCTTAGCGGACACGGGAGCCGAGCCCCAGCATTTT

size: once
D: TRBD1
V: TRBV10-3
J: TRBJ1-3
CDR3: CAIMGTGSSGNTIYF
DNA: TGTGCCATCATGGGGACAGGGAGCTCTGGAAACACCATATATTTT

size: few
D: -
V: TRBV4-3
J: TRBJ1-6
CDR3: CASSQDWAGDNSPLHF
DNA: TGCGCCAGCAGCCAAGATTGGGCAGGGGATAATTCACCCCTCCACTTT

size: -
D: TRBD1
V: TRBV11-2
J: TRBJ1-3
CDR3: CASSRGTGGPGNTIYF
DNA: TGTGCCAGCAGCCGCGGGACAGGGGGCCCTGGAAACACCATATATTTT

size: -
D: TRBD2
V: TRBV27
J: TRBJ2-3
CDR3: CASSSPTASGGPDTQYF
DNA: TGTGCCAGCAGTTCCCCAACCGCTAGCGGGGGCCCAGATACGCAGTATTTT

size: few
D: TRBD1
V: TRBV6-5
J: TRBJ1-6
CDR3: CASSYSWDRVPHF
DNA: TGTGCCAGCAGTTACTCGTGGGACAGGGTCCCCCACTTT

size: -
D: TRBD2
V: TRBV9
J: TRBJ2-1
CDR3: CASSDLAGGLNEQFF
DNA: TGTGCCAGCAGCGATCTAGCGGGGGGGCTCAATGAGCAGTTCTTC

size: -
D: TRBD1
V: TRBV5-1
J: TRBJ2-1
CDR3: CASSLTGTGREQFF
DNA: TGCGCCAGCAGCTTAACCGGGACAGGGCGTGAGCAGTTCTTC

size: -
D: TRBD1
V: TRBV5-1
J: TRBJ2-3
CDR3: CASSPDRGTDTQYF
DNA: TGCGCCAGCAGCCCGGACAGGGGGACAGATACGCAGTATTTT

size: -
D: -
V: TRBV4-3
J: TRBJ2-5
CDR3: CASSQADIGQETQYF
DNA: TGCGCCAGCAGCCAAGCGGACATTGGCCAAGAGACCCAGTACTTC

size: -
D: TRBD2
V: TRBV11-1
J: TRBJ2-1
CDR3: CASSSPSGGALNEQFF
DNA: TGTGCCAGCAGCTCCCCTAGCGGGGGGGCCCTAAATGAGCAGTTCTTC

size: once
D: TRBD1
V: TRBV19
J: TRBJ2-1
CDR3: CATMGQSWEEQFF
DNA: TGTGCCACCATGGGACAGTCATGGGAAGAGCAGTTCTTC

size: -
D: -
V: TRBV11-2
J: TRBJ1-1
CDR3: CASSLSRGNTEAFF
DNA: TGTGCCAGCAGCTTATCCAGGGGGAACACTGAAGCTTTCTTT

size: once
D: TRBD1
V: TRBV5-4
J: TRBJ1-2
CDR3: CASSEDRTIYGYTF
DNA: TGTGCCAGCAGCGAGGACAGGACTATCTATGGCTACACCTTC